The entry below describes one T cell receptor beta chain. The treatment: oral pan-JAK inhibitor, 5-10 mg twice daily. Isolation of CD4+ and CD8+ T cells from PBMCs was achieved by sorting. Trimming pared 8 bases from V and 0 bases from J, leaving 17 bases between. The length of the CDR3 is 16 residues. CDR1 and CDR2 from the germline V gene are MNHNY and SVGAGI (reference sequence). RNA was extracted and reverse transcribed into cDNA as the sequencing template. The method was immunoSEQ multiplex PCR; TCRdb's version includes in-frame clones alone and lacks a portion of them. Of about 270,000 clones listed, around three fifths are singletons. The data are from a study of CD8+ T cells in alopecia areata.

V is TRBV6-6 and J is TRBJ1-5, with D possibly TRBD1 on 6 matching bases. The TCR comes from a human donor with alopecia areata. This specimen was CD4+ T cells sorted from blood, taken at roughly week 52, from a patient treated with tofacitinib. The CDR3 region is CASSPHRQVSNQPQHF. CDR3 nucleotides: TGTGCCAGCTCTCCCCATAGACAGGTTAGCAATCAGCCCCAGCATTTT.